This TCR beta chain was identified during a study of CD4 T cells in relation to SARS-CoV-2 and coronaviruses. Study summary: The HLA restriction of the shared crossreactive spike epitopes was mapped. Study-level results: The cross-reactivity analysis covered only spike protein, not other viral proteins.

The unexposed donors gave CD4+ T cells in about 2010-2019, prior to COVID-19. The cells were cultured for approximately ten days before CD4+ T cells were isolated. Produced via immunoSEQ multiplex PCR; TCRdb's table is partial and in-frame only. The table shows about 31,000 clones, with roughly 78% occurring only once. The CDR3 is 13 amino acids. J lost 4 bases, V lost 6 bases, and 5 bases had no gene match. CDR1 is ENHRY, CDR2 SYGVKD, per germline. As for this clone: Antigen specificity is unknown.

The sample comprised CD4+ T cells from PBMCs, cultured in vitro. The chain uses TRBV10-3 and TRBJ1-1; 7 nucleotides align to TRBD1. The receptor was derived from a human donor in good health. As DNA, the CDR3 is TGTGCCATCAGACGGTCAGGGGGCACTGAAGCTTTCTTT. It encodes CAIRRSGGTEAFF.